This entry lists 22 T cell receptor beta chains sequenced from one sample in a study of blood T cell repertoires in COVID-19. This table comes from immunoSEQ multiplex PCR, and its TCRdb copy is limited to in-frame clones, with some not included. The table includes fewer than 350,000 clones, roughly 79% detected once. The sample was peripheral blood. Receptors were obtained from a woman aged 55-70 years with active or convalescent COVID-19.

The chain recombines TRBV12-3 or TRBV12-4 with TRBJ1-2; no definite D call. V lost 3 bases to trimming and J lost 10 bases, with 15 bases between them. CDR3 length: 13 residues. For the CDR3, the DNA is TGTGCCAGCAGTTTGGAGGCCCTAAGGGCCTACACCTTC. This translates into CASSLEALRAYTF.

The V call is TRBV7-3, the J call TRBJ1-1; D not certain. V shed 1 base and J shed 5 bases, with 14 bases lying between them. CDR3 size: 15 residues. Germline values: CDR1 SGHTA, CDR2 FQGTGA. CDR3 sequence (DNA): TGTGCCAGCAGCTTAAAGTCCGGGGAAGGGACTGAAGCTTTCTTT. This translates into CASSLKSGEGTEAFF.

The chain has TRBV2 and TRBJ1-1; TRBD1 matches at 12 bases. The CDR3 runs 15 residues. V gave up 7 bases and J gave up 0 bases; unmatched junction bases: 3. Germline values: CDR1 SNHLY, CDR2 FYNNEI. The CDR3 sequence: CASIGTGGLNTEAFF. For the CDR3, the DNA is TGTGCCAGCATAGGGACAGGGGGCCTGAACACTGAAGCTTTCTTT.

In its sample, this clone was seen once. The chain joins TRBV18 to TRBJ1-5; D uncertain. CDR3 length equals 13 residues. V was trimmed by 3 bases and J by 4 bases, leaving 7 bases between them. Germline V lookup: CDR1 KGHSH, CDR2 LQKENI. The CDR3 region is CASSPGGNQPQHF. In nucleotides, the CDR3 is TGTGCCAGCTCACCGGGAGGGAATCAGCCCCAGCATTTT.

The chain has TRBV10-3 and TRBJ2-3; TRBD2 matches 12 bases. CDR1 is ENHRY, CDR2 SYGVKD, per germline. Trimming took 2 bases from V and 1 from J; bases not matched to a gene: 22. The CDR3 consists of 23 residues. As DNA, the CDR3 is TGTGCCATCAGTGAGCCCCTCCCGGGACTAGCGGGCGCCCCAGGGGGTGGCACAGATACGCAGTATTTT. This sequence encodes CAISEPLPGLAGAPGGGTDTQYF.

This clone was seen a handful of times. Within the sample, other DNA sequences also encode this same CDR3. The genes are TRBV19 and TRBJ1-5; 8 bases fit TRBD1. Germline V gene sequence: CDR1 LNHDA, CDR2 SQIVND (reference sequence). This CDR3 region has 13 residues. V gave up 6 bases and J gave up 2 bases; unmatched junction bases: 0. In DNA, the CDR3 is TGTGCCAGTAGGGACAGGGGCAATCAGCCCCAGCATTTT. This translates into CASRDRGNQPQHF.

V and J are TRBV2 and TRBJ2-7; a possible D gene is TRBD2 (7 bases). CDR3 length: 15 amino acids. In germline, CDR1 is SNHLY, CDR2 FYNNEI. V was pared by 4 bases and J by 2 bases, with 15 bases between. The DNA of the CDR3 is TGTGCCAGCAGTGGAGGGGGGGGCTTCGCCTACGAGCAGTACTTC. Protein sequence: CASSGGGGFAYEQYF. The entire variable domain, with the rest obtained from reference TRBV2 and TRBJ2-7, is as follows: EPEVTQTPSHQVTQMGQEVILRCVPISNHLYFYWYRQILGQKVEFLVSFYNNEISEKSEIFDDQFSVERPDGSNFTLKIRSTKLEDSAMYFCASSGGGGFAYEQYFGPGTRLTVT.

The chain carries TRBV4-1 and TRBJ2-1, with TRBD1 as a possible D gene (6 bases). Germline V gene sequence: CDR1 MGHRA, CDR2 YSYEKL. The germline V and J ends were trimmed by 3 bases and 1 base, with 16 bases remaining between them. The CDR3 totals 17 residues. The CDR3, as DNA: TGCGCCAGCAGCCAGCCGGATCACAGGGTTTCCTACAATGAGCAGTTCTTC. The encoded protein is CASSQPDHRVSYNEQFF.

The CDR3 DNA is TGTGCCAGCAGCCGAGTGGACAGTGTCAATTCACCCCTCCACTTT. The encoded protein is CASSRVDSVNSPLHF. The rearrangement uses TRBV3-1 (or the pseudogene TRBV3-2) and TRBJ1-6, with a possible D match to TRBD1 (6 bases). Per germline, CDR1 LGHDT and CDR2 YNNKEL (reference sequence). V lost 4 bases and J 7 bases, leaving 14 bases between the germline ends. The CDR3 is 15 amino acids.

V gene TRBV3-1 (or the pseudogene TRBV3-2) combines with J gene TRBJ1-6, with TRBD1 matching 8 bases. Germline-derived CDR1 and CDR2 are LGHDT and YNNKEL (reference sequence). V dropped 2 bases and J dropped 3; count of bases not matched to a gene: 3. This CDR3 contains 16 residues. The CDR3 spells CASSQLDRDYNSPLHF. CDR3 DNA: TGTGCCAGCAGCCAATTGGACAGGGACTATAATTCACCCCTCCACTTT.

V and J are TRBV6-2 or TRBV6-3 and TRBJ2-7; perhaps TRBD1 as D (6 bases). The CDR3 has 14 amino acids. Trimming took 5 bases from V and 2 from J, leaving 13 bases between them. From germline, CDR1 is MNHEY and CDR2 SVGEGT. For the CDR3, the DNA is TGTGCCAGCAGTCTTAGGACAGTTACCTACGAGCAGTACTTC. This codes for CASSLRTVTYEQYF.

The chain is built from TRBV2 and TRBJ1-1; D perhaps matches TRBD1 (5 bases). Germline-derived CDR1 and CDR2 are SNHLY and FYNNEI. CDR3 length: 15 amino acids. V was pared by 6 bases and J by 1 base, with 15 bases between. The CDR3 is CASRRKQEPNTEAFF. The DNA for the CDR3 is TGTGCCAGCAGACGAAAACAGGAACCGAACACTGAAGCTTTCTTT.

This clone appeared once. The chain is built from TRBV13 and TRBJ2-3; no clear D gene. Trimming removed 2 bases from V and 0 bases from J, with 9 bases in between. This CDR3 is 15 amino acids long. In germline, CDR1 is PRHDT, CDR2 FYEKMQ (reference sequence). CDR3 nucleotides: TGTGCCAGCAGCTTATCTGTCGGGAGCACAGATACGCAGTATTTT. It specifies CASSLSVGSTDTQYF.

CDR3 protein: CASSLEGTVDTGELFF. The CDR3 DNA reads TGCGCCAGCAGCTTGGAAGGAACAGTGGACACCGGGGAGCTGTTTTTT. J is TRBJ2-2 and V is TRBV5-1; no clear D. The CDR3 length is 16 residues. Per the germline V gene, CDR1 is SGHRS and CDR2 is YFSETQ. Trimming pared 0 bases from V and 3 bases from J, leaving 12 bases between.

The rearrangement links TRBV9 to TRBJ2-3; no reliable D call. Germline CDR1 is SGDLS and CDR2 is YYNGEE. V was clipped by 0 bases and J by 6 bases, with 8 bases between them. The CDR3 spans 13 residues. The CDR3 is CASSVAYEDTQYF. DNA for the CDR3: TGTGCCAGCAGCGTAGCATATGAGGATACGCAGTATTTT.

The chain couples TRBV5-1 to TRBJ1-1; 7 bases fit TRBD1. The CDR3 sequence is 15 residues long. CDR1 is SGHRS, CDR2 YFSETQ, per germline. V trimming: 3 bases; J trimming: 1 base; junction bases outside the gene matches: 6. CDR3 sequence (DNA): TGCGCCAGCAGCTCGGGACAGACCGGGAACACTGAAGCTTTCTTT. As protein: CASSSGQTGNTEAFF.

This chain uses TRBV4-3 with TRBJ2-3; D is ambiguous. The CDR3 runs to 16 residues. CDR1 is LGHNA, CDR2 YSLEER, per germline. V lost 0 bases, J lost 2 bases, and 12 bases lay in between. The CDR3 is CASSQDLTANTDTQYF. The CDR3 coding sequence is TGCGCCAGCAGCCAAGATTTAACAGCTAACACAGATACGCAGTATTTT.

The V gene is TRBV5-4, the J gene TRBJ2-1; 8 bases map to TRBD2. Trimming took 4 bases from V and 12 from J; bases not matched to a gene: 18. CDR3 length equals 16 residues. CDR1 and CDR2 from the germline V gene are SGHNT and YYREEE (reference sequence). The CDR3 DNA follows: TGTGCCAGCAGCACGAACGGGGGGGCCCGGATGTTAGGGCAGTTCTTC. Translated, it gives CASSTNGGARMLGQFF.

A few counts support this clone. The genes are TRBV28 and TRBJ1-2; D perhaps matches TRBD1 (5 bases). Trimming removed 1 base at V and 6 bases at J, with 12 bases between. The CDR3 is 14 residues long. The germline gives CDR1 MDHEN, CDR2 SYDVKM. The CDR3 sequence: CASSLSTGLHGYTF. The CDR3 DNA follows: TGTGCCAGCAGTTTATCAACGGGACTCCATGGCTACACCTTC.

This chain connects TRBV7-9 to TRBJ2-5, with a tentative D call TRBD1 (6 bases). The V end was cut by 0 bases, the J end by 2 bases, with 7 bases between. Per the germline V gene, CDR1 is SEHNR and CDR2 is FQNEAQ (reference sequence). CDR3 length equals 14 residues. DNA for the CDR3: TGTGCCAGCAGCTTAGCCAGGGGACAAGAGACCCAGTACTTC. Its translation: CASSLARGQETQYF.

This clone was picked up one time. The chain recombines TRBV25-1 with TRBJ1-4, with 11 bases matching TRBD1. The CDR3 spans 15 residues. V lost 1 base and J lost 5; bases outside the gene matches: 0. CDR1 MGHDK and CDR2 SYGVNS come from the germline V gene. Here the CDR3 DNA reads TGTGCCAGCAGTGAATGGGACAGGGGGAATGAAAAACTGTTTTTT. It translates to CASSEWDRGNEKLFF. The full variable domain, its missing parts supplied by reference TRBV25-1 and TRBJ1-4, is EADIYQTPRYLVIGTGKKITLECSQTMGHDKMYWYQQDPGMELHLIHYSYGVNSTEKGDLSSESTVSRIRTEHFPLTLESARPSHTSQYLCASSEWDRGNEKLFFGSGTQLSVL.

The V and J genes are TRBV27 and TRBJ2-1; 9 bases map to TRBD2. Trimming cost V 6 bases and J 9 bases; bases outside gene matches: 15. Germline V CDR1 and CDR2: MNHEY, SMNVEV (reference sequence). The CDR3 extends over 16 amino acids. The CDR3: CASSLLGLAIGAEQFF. The CDR3 nucleotides read TGTGCCAGCAGCCTACTGGGACTAGCCATTGGAGCTGAGCAGTTCTTC.